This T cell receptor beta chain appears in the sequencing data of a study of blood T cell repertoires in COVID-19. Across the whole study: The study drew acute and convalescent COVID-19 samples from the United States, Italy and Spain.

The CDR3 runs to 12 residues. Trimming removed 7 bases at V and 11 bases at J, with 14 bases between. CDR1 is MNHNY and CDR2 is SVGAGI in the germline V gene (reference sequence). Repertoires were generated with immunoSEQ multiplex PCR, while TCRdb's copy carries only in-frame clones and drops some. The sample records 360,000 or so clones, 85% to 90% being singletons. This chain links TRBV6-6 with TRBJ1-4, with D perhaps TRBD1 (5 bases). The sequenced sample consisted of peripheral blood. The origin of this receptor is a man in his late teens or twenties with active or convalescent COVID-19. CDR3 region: CASTPGKGKLFF. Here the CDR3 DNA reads TGTGCCAGCACCCCAGGGAAGGGTAAACTGTTTTTT.